A selection of T cell receptor beta chains follows, all from one sample in a study of neurological immune-mediated disorders. TCRdb reanalysed the 5' RACE reads using MiXCR and keeps one entry per CDR3 protein. The sample shows 50,000 or so distinct CDR3 sequences, more than 3% of them seen only once. The sequenced sample consisted of PBMCs. These receptors were collected from a woman aged 60-70 years with multiple sclerosis. The CDR3 runs from the conserved cysteine through the conserved F or W. A D gene is named only where the DNA matches it firmly. Size tells how often a clone was seen (once, few, many) or the class of an expanded clone, and some rows leave it out.

TRBV10-3	NA	TRBJ2-5	NA	TGTGCCACCTCAGAGGGGGGACAAGAGACCCAGTACTTC	CATSEGGQETQYF
TRBV6-1	many	TRBJ2-2	NA	TGTGCCAGCAGGGGGGAAGGGGCCACCGGGGAGCTGTTTTTT	CASRGEGATGELFF
TRBV5-1	many	TRBJ2-7	TRBD2	TGCGCCAGCACCGGGACTAGCGGCTCCTACGAGCAGTACTTC	CASTGTSGSYEQYF
TRBV5-1	many	TRBJ2-5	NA	TGCGCCAGCAGCTTTGGGCGGCGGGCCCGAAGGGAAGAGACCCAGTACTTC	CASSFGRRARREETQYF
TRBV19	many	TRBJ2-1	TRBD2	TGTGCCAGTAGTATAGGAACTAGCGGGGTGCGCTCCTACAATGAGCAGTTCTTC	CASSIGTSGVRSYNEQFF
TRBV15	many	TRBJ1-2	NA	TGTGCCACCAGCAGAGATGTCAACTCTTATGGCTACACCTTC	CATSRDVNSYGYTF
TRBV4-3	many	TRBJ1-6	NA	TGCGCCAGCAGCCAAGATTTGGGGAGGGGCTATAATTCACCCCTCCACTTT	CASSQDLGRGYNSPLHF
TRBV10-2	many	TRBJ2-3	NA	TGCGCCAGCAGTATTGCCTGGACAGATACGCAGTATTTT	CASSIAWTDTQYF
TRBV4-3	many	TRBJ2-4	NA	TGCGCCAGCAGCCAAGATCATGACATAGCCAAAAACATTCAGTACTTC	CASSQDHDIAKNIQYF
TRBV20-1	NA	TRBJ2-1	NA	TGCAGTGCCCCCAACGCTTACAGCTCCTACAATGAGCAGTTCTTC	CSAPNAYSSYNEQFF
TRBV15	many	TRBJ1-5	NA	TGTGCCACCAGCAGAGAGCGGGGGGCGACGAATCAGCCCCAGCATTTT	CATSRERGATNQPQHF
TRBV4-3	few	TRBJ2-1	NA	TGCGCCAGCAGCCAAGAAATCTGGGGCAGGCCCTACAATGAGCAGTTCTTC	CASSQEIWGRPYNEQFF
TRBV12-3/TRBV12-4	many	TRBJ1-6	NA	TGTGCCAGCAGCCTAGGGAATTCACCCCTCCACTTT	CASSLGNSPLHF
TRBV6-2/TRBV6-3	many	TRBJ2-2	NA	TGTGCCAGCAGTCCCCAGTGGGGCGGATTCGGGGAGCTGTTTTTT	CASSPQWGGFGELFF
TRBV5-1	many	TRBJ2-5	NA	TGCGCCAGCAGCTTGTCCCAGTCCATAGAGACCCAGTACTTC	CASSLSQSIETQYF
TRBV5-6	many	TRBJ2-7	NA	TGTGCCAGCAGCTTCGGAGACAGCTCCTACGAGCAGTACTTC	CASSFGDSSYEQYF
TRBV2	few	TRBJ2-1	NA	TGTGCCAGCAGTGAGGGGCTAGCCTCCTACAATGAGCAGTTCTTC	CASSEGLASYNEQFF
TRBV20-1	many	TRBJ1-5	NA	TGCAGTGCTAGCCTTTTCCGGCGATCTCAGCCCCAGCATTTT	CSASLFRRSQPQHF
TRBV6-6	few	TRBJ2-3	TRBD2	TGTGCCAGCAACCTACCGGGACTAGCGGGAGAGGATACGCAGTATTTT	CASNLPGLAGEDTQYF
TRBV20-1	many	TRBJ2-2	TRBD1	TGCAGTGCTCCACTCTTGGGACAGATTTCCGGGGAGCTGTTTTTT	CSAPLLGQISGELFF
TRBV20-1	many	TRBJ2-2	TRBD1	TGCAGTGCTAGAACACAGGGGGCAACCGGGGAGCTGTTTTTT	CSARTQGATGELFF
TRBV7-3	many	TRBJ2-3	TRBD1	TGTGCCAGCAGCCCGCAGGGGGCCCACCCAGATACGCAGTATTTT	CASSPQGAHPDTQYF
TRBV6-5	many	TRBJ2-7	NA	TGTGCCAGCAGGCCAACAGGGCGAAGCTACGAGCAGTACTTC	CASRPTGRSYEQYF
TRBV7-3	many	TRBJ2-2	NA	TGTGCCAGCGGCCGGCAGGGTGCCGGGGAGCTGTTTTTT	CASGRQGAGELFF
TRBV12-3/TRBV12-4	many	TRBJ2-2	NA	TGTGCCAGCAGTTTAGGCCAGCCGAACACCGGGGAGCTGTTTTTT	CASSLGQPNTGELFF
TRBV6-2/TRBV6-3	many	TRBJ2-2	TRBD1	TGTGCCAGCAGTGGAGCCCCGGACAGGGTTCGGGTAGTTACGGACACCGGGGAGCTGTTTTTT	CASSGAPDRVRVVTDTGELFF